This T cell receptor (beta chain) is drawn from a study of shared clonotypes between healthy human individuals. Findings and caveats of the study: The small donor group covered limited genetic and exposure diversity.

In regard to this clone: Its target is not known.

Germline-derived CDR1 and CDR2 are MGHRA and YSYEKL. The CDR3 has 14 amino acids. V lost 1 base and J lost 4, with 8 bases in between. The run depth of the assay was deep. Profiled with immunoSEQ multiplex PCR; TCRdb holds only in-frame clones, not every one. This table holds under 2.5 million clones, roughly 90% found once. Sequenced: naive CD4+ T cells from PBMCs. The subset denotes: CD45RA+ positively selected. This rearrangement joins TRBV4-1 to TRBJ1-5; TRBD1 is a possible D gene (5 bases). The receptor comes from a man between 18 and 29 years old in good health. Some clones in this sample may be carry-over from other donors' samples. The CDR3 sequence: CASSQGEGNQPQHF. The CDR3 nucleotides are TGCGCCAGCAGCCAAGGGGAGGGGAATCAGCCCCAGCATTTT.